This T cell receptor beta chain appears in the sequencing data of a study of T cells in Graves' hyperthyroidism and ophthalmopathy. This clonotype has ten or more counts. The antigen is unknown. Whole-study findings and limits: Expanded thyroid clonotypes (above 0.001) were mostly also found in blood. By a 13 V-J model, ophthalmopathy was set apart from stable hyperthyroidism. It was a median 6.5 months before onset that the model predicted ophthalmopathy.

TCR beta CDR3 region amplification was performed from RNA transcripts. When the TCR CDR3 underwent first-round RT-PCR, the HTBI primer set was used. TCRdb ran MiXCR on the multiplex PCR reads and lists one entry per CDR3 protein. The sample holds about 96,000 distinct CDR3 sequences; approximately 56% are singletons and the top ten take roughly 27%. For the diagnoses, clinical symptoms, serum thyroxine and TRAb, thyroid ultrasound and orbital computed tomography were used. The V gene end was trimmed by 5 bases and the J gene end by 4 bases; junction bases not matched to a gene: 7. The CDR3 totals 14 residues. Germline V gene data show CDR1 as SGHTA and CDR2 as FQGNSA.

The chain uses TRBV7-2 and TRBJ1-2, with 7 bases lining up with TRBD1. Sequenced: blood. This receptor was taken from a woman in her forties with Graves' hyperthyroidism. This chain's CDR3 is CASSPPGTAYGYTF. CDR3 nucleotide sequence: TGTGCCAGCAGCCCCCCCGGGACAGCCTATGGCTACACCTTC.